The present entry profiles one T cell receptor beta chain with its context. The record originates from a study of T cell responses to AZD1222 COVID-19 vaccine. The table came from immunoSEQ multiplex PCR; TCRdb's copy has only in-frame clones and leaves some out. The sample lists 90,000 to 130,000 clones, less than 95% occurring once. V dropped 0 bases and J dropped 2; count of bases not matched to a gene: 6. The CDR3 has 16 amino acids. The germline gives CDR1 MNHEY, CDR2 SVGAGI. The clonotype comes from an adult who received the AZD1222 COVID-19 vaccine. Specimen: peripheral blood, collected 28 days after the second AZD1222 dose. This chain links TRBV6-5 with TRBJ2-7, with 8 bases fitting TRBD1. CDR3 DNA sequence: TGTGCCAGCAGTTACTCCGGGACAGGCCCTACCTACGAGCAGTACTTC. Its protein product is CASSYSGTGPTYEQYF.